These T cell receptor beta chains were read from a single sample in a study of shared clonotypes between healthy human individuals. Profiled with immunoSEQ multiplex PCR; TCRdb holds only in-frame clones, not every one. The repertoire has over 2 million clones, 85% to 95% of them found once; the top ten carry about 1.1%. The sequenced sample consisted of naive CD8+ T cells sorted from blood. The receptors stem from a man aged 18-30 years in good health. CDR3s include the opening cysteine and the closing phenylalanine or tryptophan. A D gene is named only where the DNA matches it firmly. Clone size appears in some rows only: once, few, many, or a class for an expanded clone.

clone size,J gene,V gene,D gene,CDR3 protein,CDR3 DNA
NA,TRBJ1-4,TRBV5-5,TRBD1,CASSLQDRVWEKLFF,TGTGCCAGCAGCCTACAAGACAGGGTATGGGAAAAACTGTTTTTT
NA,TRBJ1-4,TRBV6-6,NA,CASSSTNEKLFF,TGTGCCAGCTCATCAACTAATGAAAAACTGTTTTTT
NA,TRBJ2-2,TRBV4-1,TRBD2,CASSQVPSGGVLGTGELFF,TGCGCCAGCAGCCAAGTCCCTAGCGGGGGGGTCTTAGGCACCGGGGAGCTGTTTTTT
NA,TRBJ2-3,TRBV4-3,NA,CASSRYSSDTQYF,TGCGCCAGCAGCCGATATTCCTCAGATACGCAGTATTTT
NA,TRBJ1-2,TRBV2,NA,CASASNYGYTF,TGTGCCAGCGCCTCTAACTATGGCTACACCTTC
NA,TRBJ1-1,TRBV19,NA,CARNLDGDRLNTEAFF,TGTGCCAGGAACTTGGACGGAGACAGGTTGAACACTGAAGCTTTCTTT
NA,TRBJ2-4,TRBV2,TRBD1,CASSEAGQGGDIQYF,TGTGCCAGCAGTGAAGCAGGACAGGGGGGAGACATTCAGTACTTC
NA,TRBJ2-3,TRBV4-1,NA,CASSQVSGADTQYF,TGCGCCAGCAGCCAGGTTTCCGGGGCAGATACGCAGTATTTT
NA,TRBJ2-5,TRBV28,NA,CASSPRDIQETQYF,TGTGCCAGCAGCCCCCGGGACATCCAAGAGACCCAGTACTTC
NA,TRBJ2-7,TRBV4-1,TRBD1,CASSQDTGQGHYEQYF,TGCGCCAGCAGCCAAGATACGGGACAGGGCCACTACGAGCAGTACTTC
once,TRBJ2-1,TRBV30,NA,CAWSASSDEQFF,TGTGCCTGGAGTGCTTCCAGCGACGAGCAGTTCTTC
NA,TRBJ1-2,TRBV28,TRBD1,CASGPTGESYGYTF,TGTGCCAGCGGACCAACAGGGGAGAGCTATGGCTACACCTTC
NA,TRBJ1-5,TRBV19,NA,CASSMVSFSNQPQHF,TGTGCCAGTAGTATGGTTTCCTTTAGCAATCAGCCCCAGCATTTT
NA,TRBJ1-6,TRBV4-3,NA,CASSQEIWGADSHTPLHF,TGCGCCAGCAGCCAAGAGATATGGGGGGCCGACTCTCACACGCCCCTCCACTTT
NA,TRBJ2-7,TRBV7-9,TRBD1,CASSFGTGIIYEQYF,TGTGCCAGCAGCTTTGGGACAGGGATTATTTACGAGCAGTACTTC
NA,TRBJ2-7,TRBV28,TRBD1,CASTDRDFEYF,TGTGCCAGCACAGACAGGGATTTTGAGTACTTC
NA,TRBJ2-7,TRBV7-6,NA,CASSPNGGFEQYF,TGTGCCAGCAGCCCTAATGGGGGATTCGAGCAGTACTTC
NA,TRBJ2-1,TRBV7-9,NA,CASSLDLPNEQFF,TGTGCCAGCAGCTTAGATTTACCGAATGAGCAGTTCTTC
NA,TRBJ2-1,TRBV6-5,NA,CASSYSDNEQFF,TGTGCCAGCAGTTACTCTGATAATGAGCAGTTCTTC
once,TRBJ2-7,TRBV5-4,NA,CASSLGTGYEQYF,TGTGCCAGCAGCTTGGGAACAGGCTACGAGCAGTACTTC
NA,TRBJ2-7,TRBV6-1,NA,CASSEAGGTAYEQYF,TGTGCCAGCAGTGAAGCTGGAGGGACAGCCTACGAGCAGTACTTC
NA,TRBJ2-5,TRBV6-5,NA,CASSYIEQETQYF,TGTGCCAGCAGCTATATAGAGCAAGAGACCCAGTACTTC
NA,TRBJ2-7,TRBV6-5,TRBD1,CASSYGTGNEQYF,TGTGCCAGCAGTTACGGGACAGGAAATGAGCAGTACTTC
once,TRBJ2-3,TRBV6-1,NA,CATAGLHGTDTQYF,TGTGCCACCGCGGGACTCCACGGGACAGATACGCAGTATTTT
NA,TRBJ2-2,TRBV6-4,TRBD2,CASSTSGSSGELFF,TGTGCCAGCAGCACTAGCGGGTCGAGCGGGGAGCTGTTTTTT
NA,TRBJ2-7,TRBV9,TRBD2,CASSPGLAGVDYEQYF,TGTGCCAGCAGCCCCGGACTAGCGGGGGTAGATTACGAGCAGTACTTC